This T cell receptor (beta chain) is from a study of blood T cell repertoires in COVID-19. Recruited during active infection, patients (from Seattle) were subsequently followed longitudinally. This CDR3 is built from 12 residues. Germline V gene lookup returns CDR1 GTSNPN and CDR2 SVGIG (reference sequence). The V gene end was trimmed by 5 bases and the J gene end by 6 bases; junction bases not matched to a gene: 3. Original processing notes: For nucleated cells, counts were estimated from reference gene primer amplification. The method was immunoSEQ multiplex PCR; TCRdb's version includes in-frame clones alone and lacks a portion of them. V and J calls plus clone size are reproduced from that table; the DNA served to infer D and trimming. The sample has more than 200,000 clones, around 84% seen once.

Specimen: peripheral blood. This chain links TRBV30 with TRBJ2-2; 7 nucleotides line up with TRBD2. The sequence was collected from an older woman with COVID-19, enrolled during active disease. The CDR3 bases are TGTGCCTGGGGAGCGGGGTCCGGGGAGCTGTTTTTT. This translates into CAWGAGSGELFF.